This T cell receptor (beta chain) was documented in a study of shared clonotypes between healthy human individuals. As for the study in general: Per donor, three plates held CD4 naive cells, three held CD4 memory, two held CD8 naive and one held CD8 memory.

Concerning this clone itself: Its antigen is currently unknown.

The study drew all its donors from Caucasian adults living in Nashville, Tennessee. This CDR3 region has 14 residues. CDR1 is MNHNS and CDR2 is SASEGT in the germline V gene. J was trimmed by 8 bases and V by 5 bases; bases with no gene match: 6. Notes on the study in general: Compared with clonotypes that all four donors shared, non-shared clonotypes had lower generation probabilities.

Study processing details: From ImmunoSEQ came sequences covering only the junction and carrying no quality scores, so filtering differed. The repertoire was sequenced with immunoSEQ multiplex PCR; TCRdb's copy has only in-frame clones and lacks some. The D gene and trimming were derived from the DNA, and the V and J assignments and clone size from that table. The sample yields about 1.1 million clones, about 72% seen once. The V call is TRBV6-1, the J call TRBJ2-1; TRBD2 matches 10 bases. Sequenced sample: memory CD4+ T cells from PBMCs. The sample's subset: CD45RA-negative fraction. This TCR came from a young man in good health. Some clones in this sample may be carry-over from other donors' samples. Here the CDR3 DNA reads TGTGCCAGCAGTACTAGCGGGAAATTTGATGAGCAGTTCTTC. This sequence encodes CASSTSGKFDEQFF.